A selection of T cell receptor beta chains follows, all from one sample in a study of shared clonotypes between healthy human individuals. Sequencing used immunoSEQ multiplex PCR; TCRdb keeps in-frame clones, though not all of them. The sample lists around 550,000 clones; roughly 95% were seen once. What was sequenced was naive CD4+ T cells sorted from blood. Receptor source: a woman in her thirties in good health. Both conserved end residues are part of each CDR3. D genes are given only for firm matches. Expanded clones get a size class; other rows say once, few or many, or leave the size out.

V gene	D gene	J gene	clone size	CDR3 DNA	CDR3 protein
TRBV6-6	-	TRBJ2-7	once	TGTGCCAGCAGTTACTCGACAGGAACCTACGAGCAGTACTTC	CASSYSTGTYEQYF
TRBV10-3	TRBD1	TRBJ1-5	-	TGTGCCATCAGGGGAACAGGGGGCAATCAGCCCCAGCATTTT	CAIRGTGGNQPQHF
TRBV5-1	-	TRBJ1-3	-	TGCGCCAGCAGCTTGGAACAGGGACACTCTGGAAACACCATATATTTT	CASSLEQGHSGNTIYF
TRBV9	-	TRBJ2-1	-	TGTGCCAGCAGCGTAGGGCTAGTAAGTTTCCATGAGCAGTTCTTC	CASSVGLVSFHEQFF
TRBV18	TRBD2	TRBJ2-7	-	TGTGCCAGCTCAGGCGGGAGGGCCCTCGGCGAGCAGTACTTC	CASSGGRALGEQYF
TRBV6-5	TRBD1	TRBJ2-7	-	TGTGCCAGCAGAAGGGACAGACGGTACGAGCAGTACTTC	CASRRDRRYEQYF
TRBV27	TRBD2	TRBJ2-7	-	TGTGCCAGCAATCCCGGCGGGAGGGGGGCTTACGAGCAGTACTTC	CASNPGGRGAYEQYF
TRBV6-5	TRBD1	TRBJ1-1	-	TGTGCCAGCAGTTGGACAGGGCCAAAAAACACTGAAGCTTTCTTT	CASSWTGPKNTEAFF
TRBV27	-	TRBJ2-3	-	TGTGCCAGCAGTTTGACTACAAACACAGATACGCAGTATTTT	CASSLTTNTDTQYF
TRBV5-7	-	TRBJ2-7	-	TGTGCCAGCAGCACGATGCCCCGCTACGAGCAGTACTTC	CASSTMPRYEQYF
TRBV6-4	-	TRBJ1-1	-	TGTGCCAGCAGTGAACAGGGAGGGACTGAAGCTTTCTTT	CASSEQGGTEAFF
TRBV13	-	TRBJ2-5	-	TGTGCCAGCAGCGCTCCTCAGCTATGGGAGACCCAGTACTTC	CASSAPQLWETQYF
TRBV4-1	TRBD2	TRBJ2-1	-	TGCGCCAGCAGCCAAGGAGGGACTAGGGGATTCTCCTACAATGAGCAGTTCTTC	CASSQGGTRGFSYNEQFF
TRBV28	-	TRBJ1-5	-	TGTGCCAGCAGTTTGGGCCAGGCTCCTCAGCCCCAGCATTTT	CASSLGQAPQPQHF
TRBV5-1	TRBD2	TRBJ2-5	-	TGCGCCAGCAGCTTGGCTAGCGGGCAAGAGACCCAGTACTTC	CASSLASGQETQYF
TRBV5-1	TRBD2	TRBJ2-1	-	TGCGCCAGCAGCTCCCAAGCGGGAGGGGACAATGAGCAGTTCTTC	CASSSQAGGDNEQFF
TRBV18	TRBD1	TRBJ2-3	-	TGTGCCAGCTCATTCACCCCGGGACAGCCCACAGATACGCAGTATTTT	CASSFTPGQPTDTQYF
TRBV28	TRBD1	TRBJ1-2	-	TGTGCCAGCAGTTTTGGACAGGATGGCTACACCTTC	CASSFGQDGYTF
TRBV10-3	-	TRBJ2-2	-	TGTGCCATCAGTGATTTGGTGGCCGGGGAGCTGTTTTTT	CAISDLVAGELFF
TRBV5-1	-	TRBJ2-7	-	TGCGCCAGCAGCTTAGGGGGGGCTTCCTACGAGCAGTACTTC	CASSLGGASYEQYF
TRBV28	TRBD1	TRBJ2-7	-	TGTGCCAGCAGTTTACCAGGGACAGGGGGCTACGAGCAGTACTTC	CASSLPGTGGYEQYF
TRBV10-3	-	TRBJ1-5	-	TGTGCCATCAGTGAGTGGCAGGGGAATCAGCCCCAGCATTTT	CAISEWQGNQPQHF
TRBV7-9	TRBD1	TRBJ2-2	-	TGTGCCAGCAGCTGGCAGGGGGCGGACACCGGGGAGCTGTTTTTT	CASSWQGADTGELFF
TRBV18	-	TRBJ1-2	-	TGTGCCAGCTCACCACCGCTTTATGTGGACTACACCTTC	CASSPPLYVDYTF
TRBV27	TRBD1	TRBJ2-1	-	TGTGCCAGCAGGGGACAGGTTGGCCACAATGAGCAGTTCTTC	CASRGQVGHNEQFF
TRBV9	TRBD1	TRBJ2-7	-	TGTGCCAGCAGCGCCGGGACAGGGGTCTACGAGCAGTACTTC	CASSAGTGVYEQYF
TRBV11-2	TRBD1	TRBJ2-3	-	TGTGCCAGCAGCTGGACAGGGGGCACAGATACGCAGTATTTT	CASSWTGGTDTQYF
TRBV7-8	-	TRBJ2-7	-	TGTGCCAGCAGCTGGAGCATCTACGAGCAGTACTTC	CASSWSIYEQYF
TRBV2	-	TRBJ1-2	-	TGTGCCAGCAGGGGACAAGTGAGTCTGAATGGCTACACCTTC	CASRGQVSLNGYTF
TRBV29-1	-	TRBJ1-1	-	TGCAGCGTTGAAGCGGTATTCGGGGACATTAGGTACACTGAAGCTTTCTTT	CSVEAVFGDIRYTEAFF
TRBV2	TRBD1	TRBJ2-7	-	TGTGCCAGCAGTTCGGGACAGCCAGGGCACGAGCAGTACTTC	CASSSGQPGHEQYF
TRBV5-4	-	TRBJ2-7	-	TGTGCCAGCAGCCTCCGGGACCGGCACTACGAGCAGTACTTC	CASSLRDRHYEQYF
TRBV6-1	-	TRBJ2-7	few	TGTGCCAGCAGTGAAGCCAGGGTGGTGGAGCAGTACTTC	CASSEARVVEQYF
TRBV5-1	-	TRBJ1-1	-	TGCGCCAGCAGCGCCGCCGGGAACACTGAAGCTTTCTTT	CASSAAGNTEAFF
TRBV10-2	-	TRBJ1-3	-	TGCGCCAGCAGTGGCGACGGACGAAACACCATATATTTT	CASSGDGRNTIYF
TRBV28	TRBD2	TRBJ2-3	once	TGTGCCAGCAGTTCCCCGGGACTAGCGGGAACTTTCCCAGATACGCAGTATTTT	CASSSPGLAGTFPDTQYF
TRBV5-1	TRBD2	TRBJ2-1	-	TGCGCCAGCAGCTTACCCGGGACTAGCCTCTCTGAGCAGTTCTTC	CASSLPGTSLSEQFF
TRBV15	-	TRBJ1-1	-	TGTGCCACCAGCGGACAGCAGAACACTGAAGCTTTCTTT	CATSGQQNTEAFF
TRBV29-1	-	TRBJ1-4	once	TGCAGCGTTTTAGATGGGACTAATGAAAAACTGTTTTTT	CSVLDGTNEKLFF
TRBV28	-	TRBJ2-7	-	TGTGCCAGCAGTCCCCACCACTCCTACGAGCAGTACTTC	CASSPHHSYEQYF
TRBV14	-	TRBJ1-2	-	TGTGCCAGCAGCCAAGTTCGTATCGGAGGCTACACCTTC	CASSQVRIGGYTF
TRBV7-2	-	TRBJ2-5	-	TGTGCCAGCAGCTTAGCTGGCCCTCAAGAGACCCAGTACTTC	CASSLAGPQETQYF
TRBV5-8	-	TRBJ1-4	-	TGTGCCAGCAGCTTGCTGGTGGTGAATGAAAAACTGTTTTTT	CASSLLVVNEKLFF
TRBV6-5	-	TRBJ1-5	-	TGTGCCAGCAGTTCTCAGGGTCAGCCCCAGCATTTT	CASSSQGQPQHF
TRBV9	-	TRBJ1-4	once	TGTGCCAGCAGCGTAGGCGGCAGGTCTAATGAAAAACTGTTTTTT	CASSVGGRSNEKLFF
TRBV28	-	TRBJ1-1	-	TGTGCCAGCAGTTTATCCTCCGGGGGCGTAAGGAACACTGAAGCTTTCTTT	CASSLSSGGVRNTEAFF
TRBV27	TRBD1	TRBJ1-6	-	TGTGCCAGCAGCCAGACGACAGGGGGGATCTCACCCCTCCACTTT	CASSQTTGGISPLHF
TRBV6-6	-	TRBJ2-2	-	TGTGCCAGCAGTTTGACGGGTGGCACCGGGGAGCTGTTTTTT	CASSLTGGTGELFF
TRBV10-1	-	TRBJ2-1	-	TGCGCCAGCAGTGATACGGTCTACAATGAGCAGTTCTTC	CASSDTVYNEQFF
TRBV29-1	-	TRBJ2-7	-	TGCAGCGTTGAGGATGCTGTGACTCCTACCGAGCAGTACTTC	CSVEDAVTPTEQYF
TRBV7-2	-	TRBJ2-7	-	TGTGCCAGCAACCCCATGCCGCCCTACGAGCAGTACTTC	CASNPMPPYEQYF
TRBV6-5	-	TRBJ2-3	-	TGTGCCAGCAGTTACTCGGCCAGCACAGATACGCAGTATTTT	CASSYSASTDTQYF
TRBV5-1	TRBD1	TRBJ1-1	once	TGCGCCAGCAGCCTCGTTCAGACAGGGACCACTGAAGCTTTCTTT	CASSLVQTGTTEAFF